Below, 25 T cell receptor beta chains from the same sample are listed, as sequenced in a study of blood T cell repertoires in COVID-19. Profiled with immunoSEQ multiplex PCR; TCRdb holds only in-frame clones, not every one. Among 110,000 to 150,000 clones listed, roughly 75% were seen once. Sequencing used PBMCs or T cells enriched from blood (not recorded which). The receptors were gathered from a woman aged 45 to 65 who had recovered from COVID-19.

The CDR3 is CASSPDGANYGYTF. As DNA, the CDR3 is TGTGCCAGCTCACCCGACGGGGCTAACTATGGCTACACCTTC. This rearrangement joins TRBV18 to TRBJ1-2; D gene ambiguous. CDR1 and CDR2 from the germline V gene are KGHSH and LQKENI. The CDR3 runs to 14 residues. V lost 3 bases to trimming and J lost 0 bases, with 8 bases between them.

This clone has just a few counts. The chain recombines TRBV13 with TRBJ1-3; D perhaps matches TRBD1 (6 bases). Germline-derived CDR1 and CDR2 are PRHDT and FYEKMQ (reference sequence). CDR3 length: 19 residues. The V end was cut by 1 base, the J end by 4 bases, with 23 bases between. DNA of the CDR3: TGTGCCAGCAGCTTAGTTGATTGGACAGCACCAAGGGTCGGAAACACCATATATTTT. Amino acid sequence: CASSLVDWTAPRVGNTIYF. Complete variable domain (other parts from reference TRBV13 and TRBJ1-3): AAGVIQSPRHLIKEKRETATLKCYPIPRHDTVYWYQQGPGQDPQFLISFYEKMQSDKGSIPDRFSAQQFSDYHSELNMSSLELGDSALYFCASSLVDWTAPRVGNTIYFGEGSWLTVV.

The CDR3 region has the DNA TGTGCCAGCAGTTTTAGGGGGCAGGGCAAAAACATTCAGTACTTC. This translates into CASSFRGQGKNIQYF. The rearrangement uses TRBV28 and TRBJ2-4; 7 positions match TRBD1. With V trimmed by 3 bases and J by 3 bases, 5 bases remained unmatched. CDR1 is MDHEN, CDR2 SYDVKM, per germline. CDR3 length: 15 residues.

The CDR3 sequence: CASSLQTGELFF. CDR3 coding DNA: TGTGCCAGCAGCTTACAAACCGGGGAGCTGTTTTTT. The chain combines TRBV7-8 with TRBJ2-2; no clear D gene. Germline CDR1 reads SGHVS; CDR2 reads FQNEAQ. V was pared by 2 bases and J by 5 bases, with 3 bases between. This CDR3 comprises 12 residues.

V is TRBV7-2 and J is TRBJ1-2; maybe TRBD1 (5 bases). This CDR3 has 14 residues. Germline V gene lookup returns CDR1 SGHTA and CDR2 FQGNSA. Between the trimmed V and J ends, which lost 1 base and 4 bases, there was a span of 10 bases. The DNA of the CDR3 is TGTGCCAGCAGCTTAGGGGGGGACGGCTATGGCTACACCTTC. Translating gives CASSLGGDGYGYTF.

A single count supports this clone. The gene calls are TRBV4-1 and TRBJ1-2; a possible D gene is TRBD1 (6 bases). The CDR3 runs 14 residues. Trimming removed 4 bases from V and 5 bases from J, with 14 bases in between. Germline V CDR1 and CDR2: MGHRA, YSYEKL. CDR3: CASSPTGTKYGYTF. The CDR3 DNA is TGCGCCAGCAGCCCGACCGGGACAAAGTATGGCTACACCTTC.

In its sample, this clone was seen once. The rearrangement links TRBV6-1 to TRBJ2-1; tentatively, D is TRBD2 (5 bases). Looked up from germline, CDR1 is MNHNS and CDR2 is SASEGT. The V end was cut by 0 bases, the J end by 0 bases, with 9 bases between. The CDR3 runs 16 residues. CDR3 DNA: TGTGCCAGCAGTGAAGCGCAGCGGAGCTCCTACAATGAGCAGTTCTTC. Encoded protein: CASSEAQRSSYNEQFF.

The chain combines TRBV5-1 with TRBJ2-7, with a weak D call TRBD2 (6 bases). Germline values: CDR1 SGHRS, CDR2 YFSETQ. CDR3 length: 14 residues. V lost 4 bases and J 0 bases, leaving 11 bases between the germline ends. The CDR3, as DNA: TGCGCCAGCAGCGGCGGGGTGTTCTCCTACGAGCAGTACTTC. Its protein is CASSGGVFSYEQYF.

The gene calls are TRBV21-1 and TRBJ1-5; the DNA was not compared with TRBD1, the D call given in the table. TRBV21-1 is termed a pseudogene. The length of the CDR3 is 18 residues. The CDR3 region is CASSPSRQLCKGNQPQHF. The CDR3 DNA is TGTGCCAGCAGCCCCTCGAGACAATTGTGTAAGGGCAATCAGCCCCAGCATTTT.

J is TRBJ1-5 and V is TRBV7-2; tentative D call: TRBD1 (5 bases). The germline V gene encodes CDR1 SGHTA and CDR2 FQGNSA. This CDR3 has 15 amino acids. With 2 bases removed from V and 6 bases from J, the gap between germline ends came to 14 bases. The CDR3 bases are TGTGCCAGCAGCTTACTGAGGGGAGGAGGTCAGCCCCAGCATTTT. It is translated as CASSLLRGGGQPQHF.

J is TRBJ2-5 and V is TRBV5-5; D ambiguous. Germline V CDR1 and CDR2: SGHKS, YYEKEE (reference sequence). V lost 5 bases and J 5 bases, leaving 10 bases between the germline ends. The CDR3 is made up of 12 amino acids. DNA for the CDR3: TGTGCCAGCAGTAGCTACAAGGAGACCCAGTACTTC. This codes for CASSSYKETQYF.

CDR3 DNA sequence: TGTGCCAGCAGGTCCGGGACTAGCAGATACACCGGGGAGCTGTTTTTT. This codes for CASRSGTSRYTGELFF. The rearrangement links TRBV6-6 to TRBJ2-2, with 9 bases lining up with TRBD2. The germline gives CDR1 MNHNY, CDR2 SVGAGI (reference sequence). V dropped 6 bases and J dropped 3; count of bases not matched to a gene: 8. The CDR3 is 16 residues long.

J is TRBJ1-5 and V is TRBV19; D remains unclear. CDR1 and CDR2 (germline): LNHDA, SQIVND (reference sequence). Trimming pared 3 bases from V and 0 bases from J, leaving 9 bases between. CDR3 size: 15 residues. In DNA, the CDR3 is TGTGCCAGTAGTATGCCAGATTATAGCAATCAGCCCCAGCATTTT. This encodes CASSMPDYSNQPQHF. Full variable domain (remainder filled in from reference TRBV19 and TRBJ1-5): DGGITQSPKYLFRKEGQNVTLSCEQNLNHDAMYWYRQDPGQGLRLIYYSQIVNDFQKGDIAEGYSVSREKKESFPLTVTSAQKNPTAFYLCASSMPDYSNQPQHFGDGTRLSIL.

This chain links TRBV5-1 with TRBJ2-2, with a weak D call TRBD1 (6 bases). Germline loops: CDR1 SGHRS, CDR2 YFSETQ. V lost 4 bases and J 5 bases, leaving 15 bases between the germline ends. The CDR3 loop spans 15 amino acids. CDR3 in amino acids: CASSPSGVKTGELFF. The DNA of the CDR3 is TGCGCCAGCAGCCCTTCAGGGGTAAAAACCGGGGAGCTGTTTTTT.

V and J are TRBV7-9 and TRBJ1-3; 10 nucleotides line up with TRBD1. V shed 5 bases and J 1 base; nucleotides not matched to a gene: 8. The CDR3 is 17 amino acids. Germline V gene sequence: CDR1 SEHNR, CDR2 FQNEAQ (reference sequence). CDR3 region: CASSPWTGGLSGNTIYF. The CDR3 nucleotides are TGTGCCAGCAGCCCCTGGACAGGGGGATTATCTGGAAACACCATATATTTT.

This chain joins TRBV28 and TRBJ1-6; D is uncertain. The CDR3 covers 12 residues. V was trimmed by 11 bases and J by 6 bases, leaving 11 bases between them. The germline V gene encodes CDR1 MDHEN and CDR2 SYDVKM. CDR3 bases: TGTGCCCCCCGAGGGCCTAATTCACCCCTCCACTTT. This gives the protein CAPRGPNSPLHF. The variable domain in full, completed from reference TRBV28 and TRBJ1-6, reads DVKVTQSSRYLVKRTGEKVFLECVQDMDHENMFWYRQDPGLGLRLIYFSYDVKMKEKGDIPEGYSVSREKKERFSLILESASTNQTSMYLCAPRGPNSPLHFGNGTRLTVT.

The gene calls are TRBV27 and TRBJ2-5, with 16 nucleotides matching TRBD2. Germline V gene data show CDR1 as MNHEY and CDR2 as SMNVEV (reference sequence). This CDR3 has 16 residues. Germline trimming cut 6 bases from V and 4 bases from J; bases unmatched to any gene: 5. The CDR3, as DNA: TGTGCCAGCAGGGGACTAGCGGGGGGGGCTAGAGAGACCCAGTACTTC. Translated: CASRGLAGGARETQYF.

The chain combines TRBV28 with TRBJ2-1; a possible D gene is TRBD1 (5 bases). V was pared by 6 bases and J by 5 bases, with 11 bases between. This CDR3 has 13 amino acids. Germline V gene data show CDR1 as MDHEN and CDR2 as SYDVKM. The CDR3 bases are TGTGCCAGCAGAACCCCAGGGAACAATGAGCAGTTCTTC. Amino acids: CASRTPGNNEQFF.

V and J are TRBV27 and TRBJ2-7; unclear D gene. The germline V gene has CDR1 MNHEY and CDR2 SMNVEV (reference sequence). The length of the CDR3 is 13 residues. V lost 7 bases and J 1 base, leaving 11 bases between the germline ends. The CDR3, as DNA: TGTGCCAGCACCTCAGGCACTTCCTACGAGCAGTACTTC. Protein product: CASTSGTSYEQYF.

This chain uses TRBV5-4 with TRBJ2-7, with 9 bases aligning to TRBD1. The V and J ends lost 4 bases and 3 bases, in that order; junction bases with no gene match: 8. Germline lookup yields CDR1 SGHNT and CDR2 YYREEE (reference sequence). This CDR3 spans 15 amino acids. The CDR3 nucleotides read TGTGCCAGCAGCACCAACAGGGGGCCTATCTACGAGCAGTACTTC. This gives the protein CASSTNRGPIYEQYF. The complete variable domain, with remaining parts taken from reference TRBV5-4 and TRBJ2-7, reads ETGVTQSPTHLIKTRGQQVTLRCSSQSGHNTVSWYQQALGQGPQFIFQYYREEENGRGNFPPRFSGLQFPNYSSELNVNALELDDSALYLCASSTNRGPIYEQYFGPGTRLTVT.

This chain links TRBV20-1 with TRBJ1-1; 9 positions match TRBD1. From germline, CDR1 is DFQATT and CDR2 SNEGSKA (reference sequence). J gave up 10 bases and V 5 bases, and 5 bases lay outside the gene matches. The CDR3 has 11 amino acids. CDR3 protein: CSAQGQGLAFF. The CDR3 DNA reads TGCAGTGCTCAGGGACAGGGATTAGCTTTCTTT.

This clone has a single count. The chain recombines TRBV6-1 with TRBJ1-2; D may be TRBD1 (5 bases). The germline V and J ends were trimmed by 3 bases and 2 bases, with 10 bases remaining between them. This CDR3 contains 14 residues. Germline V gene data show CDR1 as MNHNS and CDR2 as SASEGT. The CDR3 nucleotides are TGTGCCAGCAGTGAGGTTCCAGGGAACTATGGCTACACCTTC. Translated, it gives CASSEVPGNYGYTF.

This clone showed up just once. DNA for the CDR3: TGCAGCGTTGAAGAGACAGTCCAAGAGACCCAGTACTTC. Encoded protein: CSVEETVQETQYF. The chain joins TRBV29-1 to TRBJ2-5; a possible D gene is TRBD1 (5 bases). CDR3 length equals 13 residues. V was shortened by 0 bases and J by 1 base, with 6 bases between the two germline ends. Germline V lookup: CDR1 SQVTM, CDR2 ANQGSEA.

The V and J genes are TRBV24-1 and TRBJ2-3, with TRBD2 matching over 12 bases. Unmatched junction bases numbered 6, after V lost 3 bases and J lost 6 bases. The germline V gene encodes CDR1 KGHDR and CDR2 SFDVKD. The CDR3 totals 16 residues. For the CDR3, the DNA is TGTGCCACCAGTGATACTAGCGGGGGGAGGTGGGATACGCAGTATTTT. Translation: CATSDTSGGRWDTQYF.

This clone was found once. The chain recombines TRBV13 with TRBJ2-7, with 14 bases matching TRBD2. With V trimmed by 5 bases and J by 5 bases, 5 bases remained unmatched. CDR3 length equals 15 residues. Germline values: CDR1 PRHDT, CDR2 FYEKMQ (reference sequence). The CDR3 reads CASSGRLAGGNEQYF. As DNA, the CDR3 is TGTGCCAGCAGCGGGCGACTAGCGGGGGGGAACGAGCAGTACTTC.